This TCR beta chain stems from a study of PD-1 blockade in mismatch repair-deficient tumors. Study overall: Patients had over ten mismatch repair-deficient cancer types and were previously treated and progressing. Study-level results: Tumor-resident clones, often absent from pretreatment blood, expanded after pembrolizumab and then contracted.

Points on this clone: Its specificity is not known.

Repertoires were generated with immunoSEQ multiplex PCR, while TCRdb's copy carries only in-frame clones and drops some. Found here are 100,000 or so clones, 82% of them singletons; the top ten hold approximately 6.7%. Germline lookup yields CDR1 MNHEY and CDR2 SVGAGI. The CDR3 contains 16 residues. V lost 4 bases, J lost 4 bases, and 8 bases stayed unmatched. Sequences were derived from peripheral blood, sampled roughly 35 weeks after starting pembrolizumab. The V and J genes are TRBV6-5 and TRBJ2-7; 12 bases are a match to TRBD1. This clonotype was obtained from an adult with mismatch repair-deficient cancer. The CDR3 is CASSSPGQGAIYEQYF. The CDR3 nucleotides read TGTGCCAGCAGTTCACCGGGACAGGGGGCTATTTACGAGCAGTACTTC.